The source of this T cell receptor (beta chain) is a study of cytomegalovirus exposure and HLA in healthy donors. Donors counted as nominally healthy when sampled, yet unrecorded immune exposures were likely. Overall study findings and caveats: 87-base-pair reads could not separate some V segments, including TRBV6-2 and TRBV6-3. Apparent HLA restriction characterized most CMV-associated TCR beta chains in a later analysis. A reported reduction in N-insertions relative to the 666-donor mean was seen in an Asian-associated ancestry cluster in a later analysis.

This CDR3 has 13 amino acids. CDR1 is SGDLS, CDR2 YYNGEE, per germline. V shed 3 bases and J 7 bases; nucleotides not matched to a gene: 4. Amplification used 60 Vbeta primers and 13 Jbeta primers. The repertoire was sequenced with immunoSEQ multiplex PCR; TCRdb's copy has only in-frame clones and lacks some. In the table there are about 120,000 clones, 65% to 85% of which are singletons. Remarks on this clone: Its antigen is not known.

The specimen was PBMCs. The chain employs TRBV9 and TRBJ1-5, with TRBD1 matching 7 bases. The receptor was isolated from a man between 18 and 35 years old in good health and CMV-seropositive. The DNA for the CDR3 is TGTGCCAGCAGCGCAGGGGGTCTCCAGCCCCAGCATTTT. Its translation: CASSAGGLQPQHF.